This TCR beta chain was sequenced in a study of technical replicates of blood from a few donors. Profiled with immunoSEQ multiplex PCR; TCRdb holds only in-frame clones, not every one. The sample holds more than 65,000 clones, 95% to 97% seen once. This CDR3 region has 16 residues. V lost 2 bases to trimming and J lost 5 bases; unmatched junction nucleotides: 9. Germline CDR1 is WNHNN and CDR2 is SYGVQD (reference sequence). The source of this sequence is a human donor in good health. V gene TRBV10-1 combines with J gene TRBJ2-1, with TRBD2 identical over 7 bases. The sequencing sample was made of T cells isolated from PBMCs. The CDR3: CASSEARLGRDNEQFF. DNA for the CDR3: TGCGCCAGCAGTGAGGCCCGGCTAGGGAGGGACAATGAGCAGTTCTTC.